This TCR beta chain was captured by sequencing in a study of control samples from healthy donors and cancer patients. This clone was seen only once. Repertoires were generated with immunoSEQ multiplex PCR, while TCRdb's copy carries only in-frame clones and drops some. The sample shows 50,000 to 65,000 clones, 90% of them seen only once. The CDR3 has 19 residues. Trimming took 3 bases from V and 4 from J; bases not matched to a gene: 16. Germline V gene data show CDR1 as SGHVS and CDR2 as FNYEAQ. The chain has TRBV7-6 and TRBJ1-4, with TRBD1 identical over 8 bases. The TCR sequence derives from a woman aged 45-60 years with colorectal cancer. Sequenced sample: PBMCs. The CDR3 DNA reads as TGTGCCAGCAGCTTGCCCCCGGGACAGGCCTTCCGGGGTAATGAAAAACTGTTTTTT. It translates to CASSLPPGQAFRGNEKLFF.